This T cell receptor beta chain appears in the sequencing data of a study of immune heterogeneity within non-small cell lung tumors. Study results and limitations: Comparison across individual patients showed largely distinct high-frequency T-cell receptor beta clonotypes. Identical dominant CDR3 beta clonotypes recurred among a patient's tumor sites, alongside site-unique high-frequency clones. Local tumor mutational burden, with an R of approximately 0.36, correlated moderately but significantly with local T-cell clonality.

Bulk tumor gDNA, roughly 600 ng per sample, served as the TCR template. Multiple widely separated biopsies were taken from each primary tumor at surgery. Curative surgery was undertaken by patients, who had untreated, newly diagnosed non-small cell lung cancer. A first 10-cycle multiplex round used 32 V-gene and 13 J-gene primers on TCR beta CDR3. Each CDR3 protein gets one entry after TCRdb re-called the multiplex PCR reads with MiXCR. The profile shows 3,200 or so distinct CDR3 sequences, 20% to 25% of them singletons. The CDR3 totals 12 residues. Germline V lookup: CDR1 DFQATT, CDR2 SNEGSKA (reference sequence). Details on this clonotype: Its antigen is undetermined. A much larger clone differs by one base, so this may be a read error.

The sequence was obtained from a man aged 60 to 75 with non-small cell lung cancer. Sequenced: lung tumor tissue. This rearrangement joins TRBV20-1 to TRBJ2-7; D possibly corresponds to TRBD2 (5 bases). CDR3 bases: TGCAGTACTAGGGCTCCGGACTACGAGCAGTACTTC. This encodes CSTRAPDYEQYF.